These 30 T cell receptor beta chains came from one sample sequenced in a study of tumor-infiltrating lymphocytes in localized non-small cell lung cancer. Profiling relied on immunoSEQ multiplex PCR, and the TCRdb table lists in-frame clones only, not all of them. The repertoire has over 15,000 clones, about 45% of them found once; the top ten carry roughly a sixth. Sequences were obtained from lung tumor tissue. Source of these receptors: a human donor with non-small cell lung cancer.

The V call is TRBV19, the J call TRBJ1-4; D possibly corresponds to TRBD1 (5 bases). The V and J ends lost 8 bases and 8 bases respectively, with 18 bases between them. The length of the CDR3 is 14 residues. Germline CDR1 is LNHDA and CDR2 is SQIVND (reference sequence). Here the CDR3 reads CASGGSYGREKLFF. The CDR3 region has the DNA TGTGCCAGTGGGGGTAGCTATGGTCGAGAAAAACTGTTTTTT. Drawing the rest from reference TRBV19 and TRBJ1-4, the complete variable domain is DGGITQSPKYLFRKEGQNVTLSCEQNLNHDAMYWYRQDPGQGLRLIYYSQIVNDFQKGDIAEGYSVSREKKESFPLTVTSAQKNPTAFYLCASGGSYGREKLFFGSGTQLSVL.

The chain employs TRBV9 and TRBJ2-5; the D call may be TRBD1 or TRBD2 (6 bases each). The V end lost 0 bases, the J end lost 7 bases, and 19 bases lay between the germline ends. The CDR3 contains 16 residues. Per the germline V gene, CDR1 is SGDLS and CDR2 is YYNGEE. CDR3 in DNA: TGTGCCAGCAGCGTAGAGGGGGGCGGAGGCTTCGGGACCCAGTACTTC. Its translation is CASSVEGGGGFGTQYF.

For the CDR3, the DNA is TGTGCCAGCAGCTTAGCAGGACCCAATCAGCCCCAGCATTTT. Encoded protein: CASSLAGPNQPQHF. The J gene is TRBJ1-5, the V gene TRBV7-2; D unresolved. Germline CDR1 reads SGHTA; CDR2 reads FQGNSA. V lost 0 bases to trimming and J lost 3 bases, with 6 bases between them. This CDR3 region has 14 residues.

The V and J genes are TRBV5-1 and TRBJ2-3; 8 bases are shared with TRBD2. Unmatched junction bases numbered 9, after V lost 9 bases and J lost 0 bases. The CDR3 covers 15 residues. Germline lookup yields CDR1 SGHRS and CDR2 YFSETQ. Here the CDR3 reads CATNRGGRSTDTQYF. CDR3 nucleotide sequence: TGCGCCACGAACCGGGGGGGCCGGAGCACAGATACGCAGTATTTT.

This clone has a handful of counts. The gene calls are TRBV28 and TRBJ1-1, with TRBD1 matching over 8 bases. Unmatched junction bases numbered 0, after V lost 6 bases and J lost 3 bases. This CDR3 has 12 amino acids. Germline V gene lookup returns CDR1 MDHEN and CDR2 SYDVKM. The CDR3 DNA reads TGTGCCAGCAGGGGACAGGACACTGAAGCTTTCTTT. Translation: CASRGQDTEAFF.

The chain combines TRBV5-1 with TRBJ2-7; 12 bases map to TRBD2. There are 16 residues in the CDR3. The V and J ends lost 3 bases and 0 bases, in that order; junction bases with no gene match: 4. CDR1 and CDR2 (germline): SGHRS, YFSETQ. CDR3 amino acids: CASSSGLAGTSYEQYF. The CDR3 nucleotides read TGCGCCAGCAGCTCCGGACTAGCGGGGACCTCCTACGAGCAGTACTTC.

By proportion, this clone is medium-sized. This chain joins TRBV2 and TRBJ2-6; 13 bases align to TRBD2. Germline V gives CDR1 SNHLY, CDR2 FYNNEI. The length of the CDR3 is 19 residues. With V trimmed by 4 bases and J by 3 bases, 9 bases remained unmatched. The CDR3 is CASSGTSGGPVGGANVLTF. CDR3 nucleotides: TGTGCCAGCAGTGGGACTAGCGGGGGCCCCGTAGGTGGGGCCAACGTCCTGACTTTC.

This clone came up a few times. The chain carries TRBV6-6 and TRBJ1-4; 7 bases are shared with TRBD1. Germline CDR1 and CDR2: MNHNY and SVGAGI (reference sequence). The ends lost 2 bases at V and 8 bases at J; junction bases unmatched: 11. There are 16 residues in the CDR3. The CDR3 DNA follows: TGTGCCAGCAGTTACGTCTCCACAGGGGCCGGGGAAAAACTGTTTTTT. Protein: CASSYVSTGAGEKLFF.

This sequence joins TRBV28 and TRBJ1-6, with 9 nucleotides matching TRBD1. This CDR3 has 15 residues. Trimming at V came to 5 bases and at J to 8 bases, leaving 7 bases not matched to a gene. Per the germline V gene, CDR1 is MDHEN and CDR2 is SYDVKM. The CDR3 reads CASSSPTGGDSPLHF. DNA for the CDR3: TGTGCCAGCAGTAGCCCGACAGGGGGGGATTCACCCCTCCACTTT.

This chain connects TRBV4-3 to TRBJ1-2, with 9 bases aligning to TRBD1. Trimming removed 0 bases from V and 9 bases from J; junction bases left unmatched: 5. Germline-derived CDR1 and CDR2 are LGHNA and YSLEER. CDR3 length: 14 residues. This CDR3 reads CASSQDEGTGSYTF. The CDR3 DNA is TGCGCCAGCAGCCAAGATGAGGGGACAGGGAGCTACACCTTC.

This clone appeared once. The chain joins TRBV5-1 to TRBJ1-2; 7 positions agree with TRBD1. CDR1 is SGHRS, CDR2 YFSETQ, per germline. The ends lost 4 bases at V and 8 bases at J; junction bases unmatched: 17. CDR3 length: 16 residues. CDR3 amino acids: CASSPEATGQTGGYTF. The CDR3, as DNA: TGCGCCAGCAGCCCTGAAGCGACAGGGCAGACGGGAGGCTACACCTTC.

By frequency in the sample, this clone is medium-sized (0.01 to 0.1%). CDR3 DNA: TGTGCCAGCAGCTTAGGTCCTGAAGCTTTCTTT. This encodes CASSLGPEAFF. The chain couples TRBV13 to TRBJ1-1; D is unresolved. Trimming pared 0 bases from V and 6 bases from J, leaving 2 bases between. The germline gives CDR1 PRHDT, CDR2 FYEKMQ (reference sequence). CDR3 length: 11 residues.

This clone was seen only once. This chain joins TRBV7-3 and TRBJ2-6, with D perhaps matching TRBD1 (7 bases). Germline V CDR1 and CDR2: SGHTA, FQGTGA. The V and J ends lost 5 bases and 2 bases respectively, with 22 bases between them. The CDR3 totals 19 residues. CDR3 amino acids: CASSPNGAGGFTGANVLTF. The CDR3 nucleotides read TGTGCCAGCAGCCCCAACGGAGCAGGGGGGTTTACTGGGGCCAACGTCCTGACTTTC.

This chain connects TRBV28 to TRBJ1-6, with D maybe TRBD1 (6 bases). Germline CDR1 reads MDHEN; CDR2 reads SYDVKM. With 4 bases removed from V and 2 bases from J, the gap between germline ends came to 12 bases. CDR3 length: 16 amino acids. CDR3 region: CASSSPGEAYNSPLHF. In DNA form, the CDR3 reads TGTGCCAGCAGTTCCCCAGGGGAGGCCTATAATTCACCCCTCCACTTT.

This clone has ten or more counts. The chain is built from TRBV7-8 and TRBJ1-5; maybe TRBD1 (5 bases). The CDR3 is 13 amino acids. The V and J ends lost 1 base and 7 bases respectively, with 8 bases between them. Per the germline V gene, CDR1 is SGHVS and CDR2 is FQNEAQ. The chain's CDR3 is CASSLVWGQPQHF. CDR3 nucleotide sequence: TGTGCCAGCAGCTTAGTCTGGGGCCAGCCCCAGCATTTT.

This clone showed up just once. V gene TRBV5-5 combines with J gene TRBJ1-5; possible D gene TRBD1, 5 bases. Germline loops: CDR1 SGHKS, CDR2 YYEKEE (reference sequence). The V and J ends lost 4 bases and 2 bases respectively, with 16 bases between them. The CDR3 covers 16 residues. CDR3: CASSDGGGYRNQPQHF. In DNA, the CDR3 is TGTGCCAGCAGCGACGGTGGGGGATATCGCAATCAGCCCCAGCATTTT.

The chain joins TRBV9 to TRBJ2-3; the D call may be TRBD1 or TRBD2 (5 bases each). V was trimmed by 3 bases and J by 2 bases, leaving 16 bases between them. The CDR3 is 16 amino acids. Germline V gene sequence: CDR1 SGDLS, CDR2 YYNGEE. CDR3 in amino acids: CASSGGEGSITDTQYF. CDR3 nucleotide sequence: TGTGCCAGCAGCGGAGGGGAAGGGTCGATCACAGATACGCAGTATTTT. Based on the CDR3 plus reference TRBV9 and TRBJ2-3, the full variable domain is DSGVTQTPKHLITATGQRVTLRCSPRSGDLSVYWYQQSLDQGLQFLIQYYNGEERAKGNILERFSAQQFPDLHSELNLSSLELGDSALYFCASSGGEGSITDTQYFGPGTRLTVL.

This clone is labeled as medium-sized (0.01 to 0.1%). The chain links TRBV5-6 to TRBJ1-2; weak D call: TRBD1 (6 bases). The CDR3 extends over 15 amino acids. Germline CDR1 and CDR2: SGHDT and YYEEEE. Between the trimmed V and J ends, which lost 1 base and 3 bases, there was a span of 13 bases. The DNA for the CDR3 is TGTGCCAGCAGCTTGCGGGACACGTGGTACTATGGCTACACCTTC. It encodes CASSLRDTWYYGYTF. The variable domain in full, with the rest retrieved from reference TRBV5-6 and TRBJ1-2, is DAGVTQSPTHLIKTRGQQVTLRCSPKSGHDTVSWYQQALGQGPQFIFQYYEEEERQRGNFPDRFSGHQFPNYSSELNVNALLLGDSALYLCASSLRDTWYYGYTFGSGTRLTVV.

This rearrangement joins TRBV6-1 to TRBJ2-7; D not certain. The CDR3 is 11 amino acids. The germline V and J ends were trimmed by 6 bases and 3 bases, with 6 bases remaining between them. Germline lookup yields CDR1 MNHNS and CDR2 SASEGT. The CDR3 DNA reads TGTGCCAGCAGCTGGTTCTACGAGCAGTACTTC. Amino acid sequence: CASSWFYEQYF.

The V gene is TRBV5-6, the J gene TRBJ2-1, with 16 bases that match TRBD2. Germline assignment: CDR1 SGHDT and CDR2 YYEEEE. The trim removed 4 bases at V and 5 bases at J, leaving 12 bases unmatched. This CDR3 comprises 19 residues. In nucleotides, the CDR3 is TGTGCCAGCAGCCCTCCGGGGGGACTAGCGGGGGGGAATAACAATGAGCAGTTCTTC. It yields the protein CASSPPGGLAGGNNNEQFF. The full variable domain, with the rest looked up from reference TRBV5-6 and TRBJ2-1, is DAGVTQSPTHLIKTRGQQVTLRCSPKSGHDTVSWYQQALGQGPQFIFQYYEEEERQRGNFPDRFSGHQFPNYSSELNVNALLLGDSALYLCASSPPGGLAGGNNNEQFFGPGTRLTVL.

CDR3 in amino acids: CASSYREGETQYF. The CDR3 nucleotides read TGTGCCAGCAGCTACAGGGAGGGGGAGACCCAGTACTTC. V and J are TRBV7-3 and TRBJ2-5, with D possibly matching TRBD2 (7 bases). The CDR3 contains 13 residues. Trimming cost V 4 bases and J 5 bases, with 11 bases left between them. Germline CDR1 SGHTA, CDR2 FQGTGA.

V gene TRBV28 combines with J gene TRBJ1-1; D remains unclear. V was pared by 7 bases and J by 1 base, with 10 bases between. CDR3 length: 13 residues. Germline-derived CDR1 and CDR2 are MDHEN and SYDVKM. This CDR3 is CASIRGGNTEAFF. For the CDR3, the DNA is TGTGCCAGCATCCGGGGAGGGAACACTGAAGCTTTCTTT.

The chain joins TRBV5-6 to TRBJ2-7; 8 bases match TRBD1. Trimming cost V 4 bases and J 3 bases; bases outside gene matches: 9. This CDR3 has 15 residues. Germline-derived CDR1 and CDR2 are SGHDT and YYEEEE. The DNA of the CDR3 is TGTGCCAGCAGCCGACCAGGGGGCGAGGGCTACGAGCAGTACTTC. It codes for CASSRPGGEGYEQYF.

The chain has TRBV7-2 and TRBJ1-1, with D unclear. The V gene's germline CDR1 is SGHTA and CDR2 FQGNSA. V was trimmed by 1 base and J by 3 bases, leaving 9 bases between them. The CDR3 contains 14 residues. DNA for the CDR3: TGTGCCAGCAGCTTAGACTTGGGCGACACTGAAGCTTTCTTT. Amino acid sequence: CASSLDLGDTEAFF.

Note on this clone: An end of the junction differs from the germline gene, which may be a read error. The J gene is TRBJ2-7, the V gene TRBV7-7, with 7 bases fitting TRBD1. This CDR3 contains 13 residues. Looked up from germline, CDR1 is SSHAT and CDR2 is FNYEAQ (reference sequence). The CDR3 bases are TGTGCTAGCAGCCTGCGACAGGGCAACGAGCAGTACTTC. Translated: CASSLRQGNEQYF.

This chain's CDR3 is CASSYRDRGYEQYF. Here the CDR3 DNA reads TGTGCCAGCAGTTACCGGGACAGGGGCTACGAGCAGTACTTC. The chain employs TRBV6-5 and TRBJ2-7; TRBD1 agrees at 10 bases. This CDR3 comprises 14 residues. The junction had 1 base not matched to a gene; V was cut back by 2 bases and J by 3 bases. The germline CDR1 and CDR2 sequences are MNHEY and SVGAGI.

This chain links TRBV28 with TRBJ1-1; TRBD1 aligns across 8 bases. J lost 6 bases, V lost 6 bases, and 9 bases had no gene match. This CDR3 region has 14 residues. Germline loops: CDR1 MDHEN, CDR2 SYDVKM. CDR3 region: CASRRTGSLAEAFF. CDR3 nucleotide sequence: TGTGCCAGCAGGAGGACAGGGTCTCTCGCTGAAGCTTTCTTT. The variable domain in full, completed from reference TRBV28 and TRBJ1-1, reads DVKVTQSSRYLVKRTGEKVFLECVQDMDHENMFWYRQDPGLGLRLIYFSYDVKMKEKGDIPEGYSVSREKKERFSLILESASTNQTSMYLCASRRTGSLAEAFFGQGTRLTVV.

This clone was observed a few times. This chain connects TRBV29-1 to TRBJ1-5; the D gene is possibly TRBD1 (5 bases). Trimming stripped 6 bases from V and 4 bases from J, with 13 bases between. Germline V CDR1 and CDR2: SQVTM, ANQGSEA. This CDR3 has 13 residues. The CDR3 spells CSVGESGNQPQHF. The CDR3 DNA follows: TGCAGCGTAGGGGAGAGCGGGAATCAGCCCCAGCATTTT. The full variable domain, in which reference TRBV29-1 and TRBJ1-5 provide the parts outside the CDR3, is SAVISQKPSRDICQRGTSLTIQCQVDSQVTMMFWYRQQPGQSLTLIATANQGSEATYESGFVIDKFPISRPNLTFSTLTVSNMSPEDSSIYLCSVGESGNQPQHFGDGTRLSIL.

This chain joins TRBV19 and TRBJ2-7; 11 bases are a match to TRBD2. Trimming cost V 7 bases and J 5 bases; bases outside gene matches: 7. The V gene's germline CDR1 is LNHDA and CDR2 SQIVND (reference sequence). The length of the CDR3 is 14 residues. The CDR3 loop is CASKNVAGGHEQYF. The CDR3 DNA reads TGTGCCAGTAAGAATGTAGCGGGGGGGCACGAGCAGTACTTC.

The CDR3 sequence is CASRSSGSTGELFF. The CDR3, as DNA: TGTGCCAGCAGGTCTAGCGGCAGCACCGGGGAGCTGTTTTTT. The chain carries TRBV9 and TRBJ2-2; 7 bases match TRBD2. V was clipped by 5 bases and J by 4 bases; unmatched bases: 5. The V gene's germline CDR1 is SGDLS and CDR2 YYNGEE. The CDR3 consists of 14 residues.